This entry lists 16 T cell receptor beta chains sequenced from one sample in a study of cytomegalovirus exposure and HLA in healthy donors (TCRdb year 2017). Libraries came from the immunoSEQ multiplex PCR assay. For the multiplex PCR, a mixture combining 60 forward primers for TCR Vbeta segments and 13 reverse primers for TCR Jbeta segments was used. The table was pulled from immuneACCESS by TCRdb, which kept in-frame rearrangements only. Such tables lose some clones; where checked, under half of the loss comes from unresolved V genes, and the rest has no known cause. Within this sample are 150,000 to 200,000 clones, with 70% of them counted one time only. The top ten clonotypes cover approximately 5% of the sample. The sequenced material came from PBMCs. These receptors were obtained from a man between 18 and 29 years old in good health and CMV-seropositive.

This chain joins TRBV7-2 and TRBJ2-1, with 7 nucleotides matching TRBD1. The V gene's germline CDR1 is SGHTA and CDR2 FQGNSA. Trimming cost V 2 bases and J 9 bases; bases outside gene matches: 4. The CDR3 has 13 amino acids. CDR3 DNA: TGTGCCAGCAGCTTAACAGGGGAAGGTGAGCAGTTCTTC. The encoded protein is CASSLTGEGEQFF.

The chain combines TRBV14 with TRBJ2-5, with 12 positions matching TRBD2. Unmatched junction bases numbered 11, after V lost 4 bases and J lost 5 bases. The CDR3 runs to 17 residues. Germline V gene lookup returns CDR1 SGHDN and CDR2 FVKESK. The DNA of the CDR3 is TGTGCCAGCAGCCCCGGAGTGCTAGCGGGAGGGCCGGAGACCCAGTACTTC. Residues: CASSPGVLAGGPETQYF.

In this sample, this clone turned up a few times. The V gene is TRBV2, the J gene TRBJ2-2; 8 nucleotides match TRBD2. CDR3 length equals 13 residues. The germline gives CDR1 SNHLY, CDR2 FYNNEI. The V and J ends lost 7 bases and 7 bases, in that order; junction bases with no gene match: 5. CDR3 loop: CASKSGGSGELFF. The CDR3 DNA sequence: TGTGCCAGCAAAAGCGGGGGAAGCGGGGAGCTGTTTTTT. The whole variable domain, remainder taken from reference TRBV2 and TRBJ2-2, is EPEVTQTPSHQVTQMGQEVILRCVPISNHLYFYWYRQILGQKVEFLVSFYNNEISEKSEIFDDQFSVERPDGSNFTLKIRSTKLEDSAMYFCASKSGGSGELFFGEGSRLTVL.

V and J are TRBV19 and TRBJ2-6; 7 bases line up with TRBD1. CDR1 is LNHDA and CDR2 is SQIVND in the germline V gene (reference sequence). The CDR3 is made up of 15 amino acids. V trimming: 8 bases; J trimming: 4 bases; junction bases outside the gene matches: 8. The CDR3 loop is CASDRGGDGANVLTF. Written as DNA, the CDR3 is TGTGCCAGTGATAGAGGGGGCGACGGGGCCAACGTCCTGACTTTC.

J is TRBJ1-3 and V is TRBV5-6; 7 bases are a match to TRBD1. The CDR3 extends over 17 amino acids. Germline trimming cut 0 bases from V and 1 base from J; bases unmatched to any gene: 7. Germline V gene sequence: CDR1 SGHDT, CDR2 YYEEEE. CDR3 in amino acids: CASSLAKTGYSGNTIYF. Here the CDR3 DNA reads TGTGCCAGCAGCTTGGCCAAGACAGGGTATTCTGGAAACACCATATATTTT.

The DNA of the CDR3 is TGTGCCAGCAGCCAGGCAGCTGGAAACACCATATATTTT. This gives the protein CASSQAAGNTIYF. The V gene is TRBV7-3, the J gene TRBJ1-3; D is unresolved. Germline V gene sequence: CDR1 SGHTA, CDR2 FQGTGA. The CDR3 contains 13 residues. V gave up 5 bases and J gave up 2 bases, with 7 bases separating them.

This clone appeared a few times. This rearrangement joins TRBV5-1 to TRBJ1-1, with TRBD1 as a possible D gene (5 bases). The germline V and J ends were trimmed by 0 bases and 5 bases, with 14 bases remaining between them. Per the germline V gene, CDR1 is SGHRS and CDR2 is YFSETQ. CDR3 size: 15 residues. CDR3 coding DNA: TGCGCCAGCAGCTTGGCGGGGGGAGAAGGGACTGAAGCTTTCTTT. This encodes CASSLAGGEGTEAFF.

In DNA form, the CDR3 reads TGTGCCACCAGCCAGGGACAAGGCTCACCCCTCCACTTT. Encoded protein: CATSQGQGSPLHF. The chain employs TRBV15 and TRBJ1-6; D is possibly TRBD1 (6 bases). This CDR3 is 13 amino acids long. CDR1 is LNHNV, CDR2 YYDKDF, per germline (reference sequence). V was trimmed by 5 bases and J by 10 bases, leaving 12 bases between them.

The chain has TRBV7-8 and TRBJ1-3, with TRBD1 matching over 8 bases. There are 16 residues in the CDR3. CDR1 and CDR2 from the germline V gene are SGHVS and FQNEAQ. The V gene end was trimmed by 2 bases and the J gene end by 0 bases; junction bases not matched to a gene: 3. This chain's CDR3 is CASSLTGGYSGNTIYF. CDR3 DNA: TGTGCCAGCAGCTTAACAGGGGGGTACTCTGGAAACACCATATATTTT.

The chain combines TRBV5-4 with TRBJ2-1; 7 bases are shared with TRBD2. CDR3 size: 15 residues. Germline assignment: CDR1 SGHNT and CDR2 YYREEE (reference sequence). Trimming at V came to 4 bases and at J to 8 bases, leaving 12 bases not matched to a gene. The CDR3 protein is CASSTPGLTTDEQFF. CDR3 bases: TGTGCCAGCAGCACACCGGGACTAACAACCGATGAGCAGTTCTTC. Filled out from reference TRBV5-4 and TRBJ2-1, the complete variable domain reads ETGVTQSPTHLIKTRGQQVTLRCSSQSGHNTVSWYQQALGQGPQFIFQYYREEENGRGNFPPRFSGLQFPNYSSELNVNALELDDSALYLCASSTPGLTTDEQFFGPGTRLTVL.

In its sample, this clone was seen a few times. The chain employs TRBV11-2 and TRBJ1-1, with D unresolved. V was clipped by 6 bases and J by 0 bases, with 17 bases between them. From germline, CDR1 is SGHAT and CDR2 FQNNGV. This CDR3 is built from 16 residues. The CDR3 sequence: CASSSRTINMNTEAFF. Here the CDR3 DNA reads TGTGCCAGCAGTTCCAGAACTATTAACATGAACACTGAAGCTTTCTTT. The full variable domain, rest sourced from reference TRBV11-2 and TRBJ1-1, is EAGVAQSPRYKIIEKRQSVAFWCNPISGHATLYWYQQILGQGPKLLIQFQNNGVVDDSQLPKDRFSAERLKGVDSTLKIQPAKLEDSAVYLCASSSRTINMNTEAFFGQGTRLTVV.

The DNA for the CDR3 is TGTGCCAGCAGTGCAAAGGAAGGGGGTGGTGGCTACACCTTC. Amino acid sequence: CASSAKEGGGGYTF. This chain joins TRBV6-1 and TRBJ1-2, with a possible D match to TRBD1 (6 bases). Germline V gene data show CDR1 as MNHNS and CDR2 as SASEGT. The ends were cut back, 4 bases at V and 7 bases at J, with 16 bases in the middle. This CDR3 comprises 14 residues.

The CDR3 protein is CASSRQGNTEAFF. CDR3 coding DNA: TGTGCCAGCAGCCGACAGGGGAACACTGAAGCTTTCTTT. The chain uses TRBV21-1 and TRBJ1-1; the D call of TRBD1 is as the table states it, not checked on the DNA. TRBV21-1 is designated a pseudogene. This CDR3 contains 13 residues.

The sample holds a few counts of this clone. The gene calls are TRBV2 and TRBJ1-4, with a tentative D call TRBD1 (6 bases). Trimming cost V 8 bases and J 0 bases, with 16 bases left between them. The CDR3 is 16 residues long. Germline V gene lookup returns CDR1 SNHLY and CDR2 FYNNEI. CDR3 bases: TGTGCCAGCGGGAGGGGGGGCGCGTCAACTAATGAAAAACTGTTTTTT. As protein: CASGRGGASTNEKLFF.

The CDR3 reads CASSIGGGAGELFF. CDR3 coding DNA: TGTGCCAGTAGTATAGGGGGAGGGGCCGGGGAGCTGTTTTTT. This chain uses TRBV19 with TRBJ2-2, with TRBD2 matching 7 bases. CDR1 is LNHDA, CDR2 SQIVND, per germline (reference sequence). The CDR3 contains 14 residues. V dropped 1 base and J dropped 6; count of bases not matched to a gene: 2.

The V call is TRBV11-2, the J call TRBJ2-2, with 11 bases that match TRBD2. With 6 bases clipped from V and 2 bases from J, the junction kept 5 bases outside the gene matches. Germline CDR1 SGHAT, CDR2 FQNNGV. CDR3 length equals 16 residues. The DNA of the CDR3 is TGTGCCAGCAGGCCTACTAGCGGGAGAAACACCGGGGAGCTGTTTTTT. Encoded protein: CASRPTSGRNTGELFF.